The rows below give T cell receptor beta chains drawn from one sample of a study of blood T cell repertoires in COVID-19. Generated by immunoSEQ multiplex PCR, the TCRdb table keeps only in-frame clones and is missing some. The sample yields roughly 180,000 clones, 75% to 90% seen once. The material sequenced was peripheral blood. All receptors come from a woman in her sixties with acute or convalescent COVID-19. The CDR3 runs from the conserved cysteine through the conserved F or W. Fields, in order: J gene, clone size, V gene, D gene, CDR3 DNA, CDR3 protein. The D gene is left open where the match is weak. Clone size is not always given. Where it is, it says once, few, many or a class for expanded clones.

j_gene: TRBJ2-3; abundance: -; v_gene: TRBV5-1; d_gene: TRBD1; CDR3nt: TGCGCCAGCAGCCAGGACAGGGGCTCGCGTACAGATACGCAGTATTTT; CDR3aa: CASSQDRGSRTDTQYF
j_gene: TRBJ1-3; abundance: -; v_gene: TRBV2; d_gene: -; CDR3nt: TGTGCCAGCAGTCCGAGAGGTCCGCCGTCTGGAAACACCATATATTTT; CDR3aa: CASSPRGPPSGNTIYF
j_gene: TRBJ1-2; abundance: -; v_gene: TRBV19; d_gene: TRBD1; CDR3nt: TGTGCCAGTCAAGGGGGCAGTAATGGCTACACCTTC; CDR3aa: CASQGGSNGYTF
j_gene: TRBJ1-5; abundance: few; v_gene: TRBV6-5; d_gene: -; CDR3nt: TGTGCCAGCAGGGCAGGCAATCAGCCCCAGCATTTT; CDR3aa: CASRAGNQPQHF
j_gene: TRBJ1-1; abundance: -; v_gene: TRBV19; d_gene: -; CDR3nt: TGTGCCAGTAGTATAGCCGAGAGGAGGGCTGAAGCTTTCTTT; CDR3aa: CASSIAERRAEAFF
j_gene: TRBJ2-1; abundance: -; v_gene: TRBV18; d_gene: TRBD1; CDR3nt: TGTGCCAGCTCAACCGGACAGGGAAATGAGCAGTTCTTC; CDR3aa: CASSTGQGNEQFF
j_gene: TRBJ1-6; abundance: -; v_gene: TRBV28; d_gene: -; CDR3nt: TGTGCCAGCAGCACAGGGAGTTATTCACCCCTCCACTTT; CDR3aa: CASSTGSYSPLHF
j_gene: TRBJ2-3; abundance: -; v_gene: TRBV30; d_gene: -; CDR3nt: TGTGCCTGGAGTTCTGGGCTAGCTCCAAGCACAGATACGCAGTATTTT; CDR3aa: CAWSSGLAPSTDTQYF
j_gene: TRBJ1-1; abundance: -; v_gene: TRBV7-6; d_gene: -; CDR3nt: TGTGCCAGCAGCTCAGGACTTGAAGCTTTCTTT; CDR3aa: CASSSGLEAFF
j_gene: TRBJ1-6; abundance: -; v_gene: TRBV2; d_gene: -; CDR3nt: TGTGCCAGCAGGGGCAGCCCTAATTCACCCCTCCACTTT; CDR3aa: CASRGSPNSPLHF
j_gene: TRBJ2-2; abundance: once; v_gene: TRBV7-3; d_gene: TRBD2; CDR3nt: TGTGCCAGCAGCCCCACCGGGACTAACCTGAACACCGGGGAGCTGTTTTTT; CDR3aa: CASSPTGTNLNTGELFF
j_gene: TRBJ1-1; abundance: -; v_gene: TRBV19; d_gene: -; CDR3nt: TGTGCCAGTAGTAACCCCCCCGGGCGGGTTAACACTGAAGCTTTCTTT; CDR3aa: CASSNPPGRVNTEAFF
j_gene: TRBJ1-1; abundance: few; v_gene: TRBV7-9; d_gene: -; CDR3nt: TGTGCCAGCAGCTTAACCCTTGGCACTAAAGCTTTCTTT; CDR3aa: CASSLTLGTKAFF
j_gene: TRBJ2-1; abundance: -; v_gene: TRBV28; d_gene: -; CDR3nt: TGTGCCAGCAGTTTATATTGGGCGGGTGAGCAGTTCTTC; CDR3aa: CASSLYWAGEQFF
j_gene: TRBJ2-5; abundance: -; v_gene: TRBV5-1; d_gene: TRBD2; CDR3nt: TGCGCCAGCAGCTCGGGACTAGCGGGAGTTTGGGAGACCCAGTACTTC; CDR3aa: CASSSGLAGVWETQYF
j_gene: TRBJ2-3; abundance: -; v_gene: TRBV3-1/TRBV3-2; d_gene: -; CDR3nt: TGTGCCAGCAGCTTCTCACGGAGGGTTGCAGATACGCAGTATTTT; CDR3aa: CASSFSRRVADTQYF
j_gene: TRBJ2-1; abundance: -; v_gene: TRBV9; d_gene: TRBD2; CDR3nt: TGTGCCAGCAGCGTAGTCGCGGGAGGGCCTGGGAATGAGCAGTTCTTC; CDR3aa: CASSVVAGGPGNEQFF
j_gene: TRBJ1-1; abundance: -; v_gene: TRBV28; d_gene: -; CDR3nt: TGTGCCAGCAAAGTCGGACACAACACTGAAGCTTTCTTT; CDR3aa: CASKVGHNTEAFF
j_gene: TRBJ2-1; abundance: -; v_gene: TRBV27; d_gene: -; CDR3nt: TGTGCCAGCAGTTTAAGAGTTGGTGAGCAGTTCTTC; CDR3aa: CASSLRVGEQFF
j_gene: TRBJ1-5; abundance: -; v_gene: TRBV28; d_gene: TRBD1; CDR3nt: TGTGCCAGCAGTTTCCCAGGGGGGCGGCCGCTTAAGAGGCCCCAGCATTTT; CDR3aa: CASSFPGGRPLKRPQHF
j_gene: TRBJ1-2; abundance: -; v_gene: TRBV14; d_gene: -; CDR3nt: TGTGCCAGCAGCCAAGTCCAGAGGGATGGCTACACCTTC; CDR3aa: CASSQVQRDGYTF
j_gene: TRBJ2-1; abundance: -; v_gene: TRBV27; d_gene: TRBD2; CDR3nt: TGTGCCAGCAGTTTATTTGCGGGAGTACTCAATGAGCAGTTCTTC; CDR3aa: CASSLFAGVLNEQFF
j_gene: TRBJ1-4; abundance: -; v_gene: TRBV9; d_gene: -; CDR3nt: TGTGCCAGCAGCTTGGGCCTTACAACTAATGAAAAACTGTTTTTT; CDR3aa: CASSLGLTTNEKLFF
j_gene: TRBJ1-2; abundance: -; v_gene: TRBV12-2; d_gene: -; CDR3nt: TGTGCAACTCCCTCGGGCAGGGTCGATGGCTACACCTTC; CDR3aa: CATPSGRVDGYTF
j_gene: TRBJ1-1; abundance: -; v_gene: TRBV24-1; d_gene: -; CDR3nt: TGTGCCACCAGTCTGGGAGACACTGAAGCTTTCTTT; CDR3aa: CATSLGDTEAFF
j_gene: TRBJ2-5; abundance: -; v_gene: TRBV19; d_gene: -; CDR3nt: TGTGCCAGTAGTAACCGGCTGGACACCATACAAGAGACCCAGTACTTC; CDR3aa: CASSNRLDTIQETQYF
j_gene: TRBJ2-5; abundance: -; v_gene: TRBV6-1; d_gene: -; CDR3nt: TGTGCCAGCAGTTTTCCCCAGGAGACCCAGTACTTC; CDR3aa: CASSFPQETQYF
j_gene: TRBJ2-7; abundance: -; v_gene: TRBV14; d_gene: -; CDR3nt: TGTGCCAGCAGCCAAGCAGGGGTGGGAGAGCAGTACTTC; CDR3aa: CASSQAGVGEQYF
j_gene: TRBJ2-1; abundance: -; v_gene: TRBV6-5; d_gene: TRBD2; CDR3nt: TGTGCCAGCAGTTACGTGGGACTAGCGGGAAGGGATGAGCAGTTCTTC; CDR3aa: CASSYVGLAGRDEQFF